A single sample is the source of the 15 T cell receptor beta chains below, sequenced in a study of T-cell reconstitution after alpha-beta-depleted transplantation in children. The library targeted TCRbeta and was prepared with unique molecular identifiers. In TCRdb, the PCR reads were re-called with MiXCR into one record per CDR3 protein. The top ten clones hold around 4% of a sample with roughly 610,000 distinct CDR3 sequences, roughly a tenth of them seen once. This material consisted of PBMCs from the stem cell graft donor, taken from the stem cell graft. These receptor sequences come from a human donor who donated a stem cell graft to a child with acute myeloid leukemia.

The rearrangement joins TRBV11-1 to TRBJ2-3; 10 bases line up with TRBD1. V was pared by 8 bases and J by 0 bases, with 14 bases of the junction left unmatched. Per the germline V gene, CDR1 is SGHAT and CDR2 is FQDESV (reference sequence). This CDR3 has 18 residues. CDR3 sequence (DNA): TGTGCCAGCGGGGAGAGGGACAGGGGTGTCTCTAGCACAGATACGCAGTATTTT. Translated, it gives CASGERDRGVSSTDTQYF.

With respect to this clonotype: A much larger clone sits a single nucleotide away, making a read error possible. The gene calls are TRBV9 and TRBJ2-1; D gene ambiguous. V was pared by 0 bases and J by 2 bases, with 12 bases between. Germline CDR1 is SGDLS and CDR2 is YYNGEE. The CDR3 runs to 16 residues. The CDR3 loop is CASSVDIRYPYNEQFF. The CDR3, as DNA: TGTGCCAGCAGCGTAGATATCCGCTACCCCTACAATGAGCAGTTCTTC.

This clonotype was seen a few times. The rearrangement links TRBV28 to TRBJ1-5, with D tentatively TRBD1 (6 bases). The CDR3 has 15 amino acids. Trimming left V 5 bases short and J 3 bases short, with 14 bases between. Germline V gene lookup returns CDR1 MDHEN and CDR2 SYDVKM. CDR3 region: CASSGTGSFNQPQHF. The CDR3 nucleotides read TGTGCCAGCAGTGGAACAGGGTCTTTCAATCAGCCCCAGCATTTT.

This chain links TRBV11-2 with TRBJ1-5; possibly TRBD1 for D (6 bases). Per germline, CDR1 SGHAT and CDR2 FQNNGV. The CDR3 extends over 14 amino acids. The ends were cut back, 1 base at V and 7 bases at J, with 11 bases in the middle. This CDR3 reads CASSLAEGGQPQHF. The CDR3 DNA is TGTGCCAGCAGCTTAGCCGAGGGGGGGCAGCCCCAGCATTTT.

This clonotype was seen only a few times. The CDR3 DNA reads as TGTGCCAGCAGCCAAGAACAGGGGAGAACGTACTTC. Residues: CASSQEQGRTYF. V and J are TRBV4-2 and TRBJ2-7; TRBD1 aligns across 7 bases. The V segment lost 0 bases and the J segment 12 bases; nucleotides outside the gene matches: 5. Germline-derived CDR1 and CDR2 are LGHNA and YNFKEQ. The CDR3 runs to 12 residues.

This clonotype was seen a handful of times. This chain uses TRBV7-2 with TRBJ2-4, with TRBD1 matching over 9 bases. CDR1 SGHTA and CDR2 FQGNSA come from the germline V gene. The CDR3 covers 15 residues. The junction had 11 bases not matched to a gene; V was cut back by 5 bases and J by 9 bases. Here the CDR3 DNA reads TGTGCCAGCAGCGCGGGACAGGGCTGGGTTAGCATTCAGTACTTC. It specifies CASSAGQGWVSIQYF.

This rearrangement joins TRBV15 to TRBJ1-2; TRBD1 is a possible D gene (6 bases). With 0 bases removed from V and 2 bases from J, the gap between germline ends came to 10 bases. The germline gives CDR1 LNHNV, CDR2 YYDKDF (reference sequence). This CDR3 has 15 residues. CDR3 amino acids: CATSREVTGNYGYTF. In DNA form, the CDR3 reads TGTGCCACCAGCAGAGAAGTCACAGGGAACTATGGCTACACCTTC.

The V and J genes are TRBV6-2 or TRBV6-3 and TRBJ2-1; 8 nucleotides align to TRBD2. The CDR3 has 16 residues. Trimming removed 5 bases from V and 0 bases from J; junction bases left unmatched: 6. Germline-derived CDR1 and CDR2 are MNHEY and SVGEGT. Here the CDR3 reads CASSGLSGASYNEQFF. CDR3 in DNA: TGTGCCAGCAGTGGACTTAGCGGGGCCTCCTACAATGAGCAGTTCTTC.

This clonotype was counted only a few times. The V call is TRBV12-3 or TRBV12-4, the J call TRBJ2-3; 10 nucleotides line up with TRBD2. V was clipped by 1 base and J by 2 bases; unmatched bases: 6. This CDR3 region has 17 residues. The CDR3 region has the DNA TGTGCCAGCAGTTTAGGTACTAGCGGGATCCACACAGATACGCAGTATTTT. It yields the protein CASSLGTSGIHTDTQYF.

The chain couples TRBV9 to TRBJ2-7, with TRBD2 matching over 8 bases. Germline CDR1 reads SGDLS; CDR2 reads YYNGEE. With 0 bases clipped from V and 6 bases from J, the junction kept 11 bases outside the gene matches. The CDR3 runs 16 residues. CDR3 DNA: TGTGCCAGCAGCGTAGGCGCAGCGGGAGCCTTGGGCGAGCAGTACTTC. As protein: CASSVGAAGALGEQYF. The entire variable domain, with the rest obtained from reference TRBV9 and TRBJ2-7, is as follows: DSGVTQTPKHLITATGQRVTLRCSPRSGDLSVYWYQQSLDQGLQFLIQYYNGEERAKGNILERFSAQQFPDLHSELNLSSLELGDSALYFCASSVGAAGALGEQYFGPGTRLTVT.

This clonotype was recorded many times. V and J are TRBV20-1 and TRBJ1-1, with TRBD1 as a possible D gene (5 bases). The V gene lost 3 bases and the J gene lost 0 bases, with 8 bases spanning the gap. CDR1 DFQATT and CDR2 SNEGSKA come from the germline V gene (reference sequence). There are 13 residues in the CDR3. CDR3 DNA: TGCAGTGCTAGGCTGACAGTGAACACTGAAGCTTTCTTT. Residues: CSARLTVNTEAFF.

Only a few counts were recorded for this clonotype. The chain combines TRBV6-5 with TRBJ2-3; TRBD2 matches at 9 bases. V gave up 2 bases and J gave up 4 bases; unmatched junction bases: 10. The germline V gene encodes CDR1 MNHEY and CDR2 SVGAGI. The CDR3 spans 17 residues. The CDR3 loop reads CASSYPRRTSDPDTQYF. CDR3 DNA sequence: TGTGCCAGCAGTTACCCAAGGCGGACTAGCGATCCAGATACGCAGTATTTT.

This clonotype was seen a few times. This chain links TRBV5-1 with TRBJ2-2, with D hard to call. V lost 2 bases and J lost 4, with 9 bases in between. The CDR3 totals 14 residues. Germline V gives CDR1 SGHRS, CDR2 YFSETQ. The CDR3 nucleotides read TGCGCCAGCAGCTTTCCCGATTCCACCGGGGAGCTGTTTTTT. This translates into CASSFPDSTGELFF.

A few counts support this clonotype. The chain links TRBV29-1 to TRBJ2-1, with D perhaps matching TRBD1 or TRBD2 (5 bases each). CDR1 and CDR2 from the germline V gene are SQVTM and ANQGSEA. The CDR3 is 12 residues long. The ends were cut back, 2 bases at V and 8 bases at J, with 10 bases in the middle. DNA of the CDR3: TGCAGCGTTGAATACGGGACCGATGAGCAGTTCTTC. This encodes CSVEYGTDEQFF.

This clonotype was seen ten or more times. V usage is TRBV7-2 and J usage is TRBJ2-1; D call uncertain. Trimming pared 5 bases from V and 10 bases from J, leaving 12 bases between. The CDR3 spans 12 residues. CDR1 and CDR2 (germline): SGHTA, FQGNSA. CDR3 residues: CASSTTPWEQFF. The DNA for the CDR3 is TGTGCCAGCAGCACGACCCCGTGGGAGCAGTTCTTC. The complete variable domain, with remaining parts taken from reference TRBV7-2 and TRBJ2-1, reads GAGVSQSPSNKVTEKGKDVELRCDPISGHTALYWYRQSLGQGLEFLIYFQGNSAPDKSGLPSDRFSAERTGGSVSTLTIQRTQQEDSAVYLCASSTTPWEQFFGPGTRLTVL.